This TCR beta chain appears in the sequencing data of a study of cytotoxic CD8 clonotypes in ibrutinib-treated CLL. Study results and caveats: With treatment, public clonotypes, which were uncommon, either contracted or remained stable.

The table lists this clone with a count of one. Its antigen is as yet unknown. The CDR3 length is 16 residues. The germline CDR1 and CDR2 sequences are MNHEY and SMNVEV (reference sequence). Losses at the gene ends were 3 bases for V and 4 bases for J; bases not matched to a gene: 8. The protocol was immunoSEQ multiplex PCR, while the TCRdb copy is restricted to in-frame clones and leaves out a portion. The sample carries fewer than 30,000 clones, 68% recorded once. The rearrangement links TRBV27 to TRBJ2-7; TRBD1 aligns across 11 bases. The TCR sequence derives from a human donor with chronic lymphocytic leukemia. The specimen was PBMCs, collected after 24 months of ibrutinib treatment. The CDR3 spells CASSFAPGQGAYEQYF. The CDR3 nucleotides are TGTGCCAGCAGTTTTGCCCCCGGACAGGGGGCGTACGAGCAGTACTTC.